The 16 T cell receptor beta chains below were found in one sample sequenced in a study of T cell repertoires in cytomegalovirus infection. Via MiXCR, TCRdb re-called the reads, giving one row per CDR3 protein. This table has around 340,000 distinct CDR3 sequences, about 27% appearing once. These receptors are not linked to any known antigen. This specimen was cultured PBMCs, taken from culture after CMV antigen stimulation. These receptors were obtained from a human donor in good health (CMV status not recorded). Some clones in this sample may be carry-over from other donors' samples.

This clonotype was counted ten times or more. This chain uses TRBV11-2 with TRBJ2-2, with 11 bases that match TRBD2. Trimming cost V 3 bases and J 0 bases; bases outside gene matches: 3. This CDR3 region has 17 residues. CDR1 and CDR2 from the germline V gene are SGHAT and FQNNGV. The CDR3 loop reads CASSLGLAATNTGELFF. DNA of the CDR3: TGTGCCAGCAGCTTGGGACTAGCGGCCACGAACACCGGGGAGCTGTTTTTT.

There are a few counts of this clonotype. V gene TRBV7-2 combines with J gene TRBJ1-5; D is uncertain. The CDR3 sequence is 15 residues long. The germline gives CDR1 SGHTA, CDR2 FQGNSA. Deletions cut 2 bases from V and 0 bases from J, with 8 bases between. CDR3 loop: CASSLWGSSNQPQHF. The CDR3 DNA sequence: TGTGCCAGCAGCTTATGGGGAAGTAGCAATCAGCCCCAGCATTTT.

The chain uses TRBV12-3 or TRBV12-4 and TRBJ1-4; 8 bases map to TRBD1. V was pared by 4 bases and J by 4 bases, with 5 bases of the junction left unmatched. The CDR3 consists of 15 residues. CDR3 bases: TGTGCCAGCAGTTGGGACAGGAGGAGTAATGAAAAACTGTTTTTT. This codes for CASSWDRRSNEKLFF.

This clonotype turned up a few times. The chain joins TRBV20-1 to TRBJ1-1; 8 bases align to TRBD1. J lost 0 bases, V lost 0 bases, and 6 bases had no gene match. The CDR3 runs to 16 residues. CDR1 and CDR2 (germline): DFQATT, SNEGSKA (reference sequence). The CDR3 reads CSARDQRQGMNTEAFF. The CDR3 DNA reads TGCAGTGCTAGAGATCAAAGACAGGGGATGAACACTGAAGCTTTCTTT.

This clonotype was seen once. The chain has TRBV4-1 and TRBJ2-5, with TRBD2 identical over 8 bases. V lost 4 bases to trimming and J lost 5 bases; unmatched junction nucleotides: 12. Germline CDR1 is MGHRA and CDR2 is YSYEKL. The CDR3 covers 16 residues. The CDR3 coding sequence is TGCGCCAGCAGCCCTCCTAAGCGGGAGTTCATGGAGACCCAGTACTTC. Amino acids: CASSPPKREFMETQYF.

This clonotype was seen a few times. This chain joins TRBV4-2 and TRBJ1-2; TRBD1 agrees at 7 bases. Germline lookup yields CDR1 LGHNA and CDR2 YNFKEQ. The CDR3 spans 16 residues. V trimming: 0 bases; J trimming: 4 bases; junction bases outside the gene matches: 8. The CDR3 region has the DNA TGTGCCAGCAGCCAAGATACTACAGGGGCGGTCTATGGCTACACCTTC. Translating it yields CASSQDTTGAVYGYTF.

This clonotype was picked up a small number of times. The J gene is TRBJ1-3, the V gene TRBV20-1; the D is unclear. Trimming stripped 2 bases from V and 2 bases from J, with 7 bases between. Germline loops: CDR1 DFQATT, CDR2 SNEGSKA (reference sequence). The CDR3 sequence is 13 residues long. Here the CDR3 DNA reads TGCAGTGCTAGATCGTCCGCTGGAAACACCATATATTTT. Translating gives CSARSSAGNTIYF.

This clonotype was seen a few times. The chain combines TRBV6-5 with TRBJ1-6; D is ambiguous. The V end lost 0 bases, the J end lost 9 bases, and 12 bases lay between the germline ends. CDR1 MNHEY and CDR2 SVGAGI come from the germline V gene. The length of the CDR3 is 15 residues. CDR3 bases: TGTGCCAGCAGTTACTCGCTCGGAACGGGTTCACCCCTCCACTTT. Its translation: CASSYSLGTGSPLHF.

The chain links TRBV20-1 to TRBJ2-3; possible D gene TRBD1, 6 bases. Germline loops: CDR1 DFQATT, CDR2 SNEGSKA (reference sequence). V was clipped by 7 bases and J by 1 base, with 9 bases between them. The CDR3 has 12 amino acids. The CDR3 sequence is CSGQEGTDTQYF. As DNA, the CDR3 is TGCAGTGGACAGGAAGGCACAGATACGCAGTATTTT.

This clonotype was seen only a few times. This chain connects TRBV20-1 to TRBJ2-1, with 14 bases fitting TRBD2. Trimming cost V 4 bases and J 15 bases; bases outside gene matches: 8. This CDR3 comprises 13 residues. Per germline, CDR1 DFQATT and CDR2 SNEGSKA (reference sequence). DNA for the CDR3: TGCAGTGCTATAATCGGACTAGCGGGAGGACTGTTCTTC. It translates to CSAIIGLAGGLFF.

The rearrangement joins TRBV6-5 to TRBJ1-2; no definite D call. This CDR3 is 11 amino acids long. The V end lost 7 bases, the J end lost 7 bases, and 10 bases lay between the germline ends. Germline V lookup: CDR1 MNHEY, CDR2 SVGAGI. The CDR3 DNA reads TGTGCCAGCATCCCCTCAGGTGGCTACACCTTC. Its translation: CASIPSGGYTF.

In its sample, this clonotype was seen a few times. The chain joins TRBV11-2 to TRBJ2-7; TRBD2 aligns across 7 bases. The junction had 18 bases not matched to a gene; V was cut back by 5 bases and J by 2 bases. Germline CDR1 is SGHAT and CDR2 is FQNNGV. This CDR3 is built from 18 residues. CDR3 protein: CASSPTSRKRGSPYEQYF. The CDR3 coding sequence is TGTGCCAGCAGCCCCACTTCCCGTAAGCGGGGATCTCCCTACGAGCAGTACTTC.

This clonotype was counted a few times. The genes are TRBV2 and TRBJ2-1; D assignment may be TRBD1 or TRBD2 (6 bases each). V dropped 11 bases and J dropped 2 bases, with 13 bases sitting between them. This CDR3 is built from 13 residues. Germline-derived CDR1 and CDR2 are SNHLY and FYNNEI. This chain's CDR3 is CASRGDTYNEQFF. In nucleotides, the CDR3 is TGTGCCTCTAGGGGGGACACCTACAATGAGCAGTTCTTC.

This clonotype came up a few times. The chain recombines TRBV6-1 with TRBJ1-5; TRBD1 matches 7 bases. This CDR3 is built from 16 residues. Per the germline V gene, CDR1 is MNHNS and CDR2 is SASEGT. V was clipped by 2 bases and J by 3 bases; unmatched bases: 7. In DNA form, the CDR3 reads TGTGCCAGCAGTGAATACGGGACAGCGACCAATCAGCCCCAGCATTTT. The encoded protein is CASSEYGTATNQPQHF.

This clonotype showed up just once. V usage is TRBV20-1 and J usage is TRBJ2-5; TRBD2 matches 8 bases. The J segment lost 4 bases and the V segment lost 5 bases, leaving 15 bases of the junction unmatched. The CDR3 extends over 16 amino acids. Germline V CDR1 and CDR2: DFQATT, SNEGSKA (reference sequence). In DNA form, the CDR3 reads TGCAGTGCTCCCCCCCCGATAGGTCTAGCGGGAGAGACCCAGTACTTC. Protein sequence: CSAPPPIGLAGETQYF.

The table lists this clonotype with a few counts. V is TRBV2 and J is TRBJ1-3; TRBD1 aligns across 7 bases. This CDR3 region has 13 residues. Germline V gene sequence: CDR1 SNHLY, CDR2 FYNNEI. The V gene end was trimmed by 6 bases and the J gene end by 7 bases; junction bases not matched to a gene: 6. CDR3 sequence reads: CASRAQGGNTIYF. As DNA, the CDR3 is TGTGCCAGCAGAGCTCAGGGGGGTAACACCATATATTTT.